This entry describes one T cell receptor (beta chain). Antigen specificity is unknown. The trim removed 1 base at V and 6 bases at J, leaving 6 bases unmatched. The CDR3 is made up of 14 amino acids. The germline CDR1 and CDR2 sequences are DFQATT and SNEGSKA (reference sequence). Molecular barcoding with unique molecular identifiers was used for the TCRbeta library. TCRdb redid the calling of the PCR reads with MiXCR, one entry per CDR3 protein. This table has roughly 420,000 distinct CDR3 sequences, 15% to 20% appearing once. The source of the sample is a study of T-cell reconstitution after alpha-beta-depleted transplantation in children. Study-level findings and limits: Several hundred expanded graft clones reportedly gave rise to the alpha-beta T cells present about two months after transplant. There were some patients whose high TCRbeta diversity at day 60 came from surviving recipient T cells and thymic progenitors. From newly produced T cells came most of the T-cell counts and diversity one year after transplant.

This TCR was sampled from a boy under two years old who had a stem cell transplant for Wiskott-Aldrich syndrome, so the T cells may come from the graft donor. The chain recombines TRBV20-1 with TRBJ2-1; 7 nucleotides line up with TRBD2. The sequencing used PBMCs, mostly from graft donor cells, collected 360 days after TCRalphabeta/CD19-depleted stem cell transplant. The CDR3 sequence is CSARATSILNEQFF. The CDR3 nucleotides are TGCAGTGCTAGAGCGACTAGCATACTCAATGAGCAGTTCTTC.